These 28 T cell receptor beta chains came from one sample sequenced in a study of cytomegalovirus exposure and HLA in healthy donors. TCRdb keeps only in-frame clones here, not all; method: immunoSEQ multiplex PCR. Of roughly 240,000 clones in the sample, about 86% were seen once. The sequenced sample was PBMCs. The receptor source for this set is a man younger than 35 in good health and CMV-seronegative.

The CDR3 loop is CATSRVRRQGAGETQYF. The CDR3 bases are TGTGCCACCAGCAGAGTGCGCCGACAGGGGGCGGGAGAGACCCAGTACTTC. The chain has TRBV15 and TRBJ2-5; TRBD1 agrees at 10 bases. CDR3 size: 17 residues. Per germline, CDR1 LNHNV and CDR2 YYDKDF (reference sequence). The trim removed 1 base at V and 4 bases at J, leaving 9 bases unmatched.

The gene calls are TRBV4-3 and TRBJ2-1; 11 bases fit TRBD1. V lost 4 bases, J lost 6 bases, and 5 bases stayed unmatched. From germline, CDR1 is LGHNA and CDR2 YSLEER. The CDR3 is made up of 15 amino acids. CDR3: CASSLRDRGANEQFF. The CDR3 bases are TGCGCCAGCAGCCTACGGGACAGGGGGGCCAATGAGCAGTTCTTC.

The chain joins TRBV2 to TRBJ1-2; 10 nucleotides match TRBD1. CDR1 is SNHLY and CDR2 is FYNNEI in the germline V gene. The length of the CDR3 is 15 residues. Trimming removed 1 base from V and 4 bases from J; junction bases left unmatched: 3. The DNA for the CDR3 is TGTGCCAGCAGTGAAGGGACAGGGGGAGTCTATGGCTACACCTTC. Amino acid sequence: CASSEGTGGVYGYTF.

In this sample, this clone turned up a few times. The chain carries TRBV7-2 and TRBJ1-3; tentative D call: TRBD1 (5 bases). The CDR3 consists of 13 residues. Germline CDR1 is SGHTA and CDR2 is FQGNSA. Trimming pared 5 bases from V and 2 bases from J, leaving 7 bases between. CDR3 amino acids: CASSGAAGNTIYF. CDR3 DNA sequence: TGTGCCAGCAGCGGGGCGGCTGGAAACACCATATATTTT.

The gene calls are TRBV5-1 and TRBJ2-3; 10 bases agree with TRBD1. Germline-derived CDR1 and CDR2 are SGHRS and YFSETQ. The junction had 2 bases not matched to a gene; V was cut back by 4 bases and J by 6 bases. The length of the CDR3 is 13 residues. The CDR3 DNA reads as TGCGCCAGCAGCAGGGACAGGGGTGATACGCAGTATTTT. This encodes CASSRDRGDTQYF.

This chain connects TRBV7-9 to TRBJ2-2; D gene ambiguous. The V gene lost 1 base and the J gene lost 7 bases, with 16 bases spanning the gap. The CDR3 totals 16 residues. CDR1 and CDR2 (germline): SEHNR, FQNEAQ (reference sequence). The CDR3 reads CASSLVLGVRSGELFF. CDR3 bases: TGTGCCAGCAGCTTAGTGTTAGGAGTTCGGAGCGGGGAGCTGTTTTTT.

The rearrangement links TRBV7-2 to TRBJ1-5; D perhaps matches TRBD1 (5 bases). This CDR3 comprises 15 residues. The germline V and J ends were trimmed by 3 bases and 0 bases, with 9 bases remaining between them. From germline, CDR1 is SGHTA and CDR2 FQGNSA. CDR3 residues: CASSFRQLSNQPQHF. The CDR3 nucleotides read TGTGCCAGCAGCTTCAGACAGCTTAGCAATCAGCCCCAGCATTTT.

This clone was found a few times. The V call is TRBV7-9, the J call TRBJ2-5; 7 bases agree with TRBD2. The CDR3 has 13 residues. From germline, CDR1 is SEHNR and CDR2 FQNEAQ (reference sequence). V lost 2 bases to trimming and J lost 6 bases; unmatched junction nucleotides: 3. The CDR3 region is CASSLPAGQTQYF. The CDR3 DNA is TGTGCCAGCAGCTTACCAGCGGGACAGACCCAGTACTTC.

This chain connects TRBV15 to TRBJ2-7; D perhaps matches TRBD2 (6 bases). The germline V gene has CDR1 LNHNV and CDR2 YYDKDF (reference sequence). This CDR3 is built from 13 residues. V lost 1 base, J lost 5 bases, and 9 bases lay in between. DNA of the CDR3: TGTGCCACCAGCAGAGTACTAGCAGACGAGCAGTACTTC. Translating gives CATSRVLADEQYF. The entire variable domain, with the rest obtained from reference TRBV15 and TRBJ2-7, is as follows: DAMVIQNPRYQVTQFGKPVTLSCSQTLNHNVMYWYQQKSSQAPKLLFHYYDKDFNNEADTPDNFQSRRPNTSFCFLDIRSPGLGDTAMYLCATSRVLADEQYFGPGTRLTVT.

The V gene is TRBV4-3, the J gene TRBJ1-2; weak D call: TRBD1 (5 bases). The CDR3 has 12 residues. Trimming pared 4 bases from V and 7 bases from J, leaving 10 bases between. The V gene's germline CDR1 is LGHNA and CDR2 YSLEER. CDR3 DNA sequence: TGCGCCAGCAGCCGCGACAGCGCTGGCTACACCTTC. It translates to CASSRDSAGYTF.

This chain links TRBV27 with TRBJ2-1; maybe TRBD1 (6 bases). The CDR3 contains 16 residues. The germline gives CDR1 MNHEY, CDR2 SMNVEV (reference sequence). V was pared by 6 bases and J by 0 bases, with 15 bases between. This CDR3 is CASRAGTKSSYNEQFF. The CDR3 nucleotides are TGTGCCAGCAGGGCCGGGACAAAGAGCTCCTACAATGAGCAGTTCTTC.

The rearrangement links TRBV6-1 to TRBJ1-5; D gene uncertain. Trimming stripped 4 bases from V and 6 bases from J, with 13 bases between. Germline V gene lookup returns CDR1 MNHNS and CDR2 SASEGT. CDR3 size: 14 residues. CDR3 region: CASSVAGSGQPQHF. CDR3 DNA sequence: TGTGCCAGCAGTGTCGCGGGGTCCGGTCAGCCCCAGCATTTT.

This rearrangement joins TRBV29-1 to TRBJ1-1; no clear D. The germline CDR1 and CDR2 sequences are SQVTM and ANQGSEA. This CDR3 has 12 residues. V gave up 6 bases and J gave up 4 bases, with 12 bases separating them. The CDR3 here is CSVLRVGTEAFF. DNA for the CDR3: TGCAGCGTCCTGAGGGTGGGCACTGAAGCTTTCTTT. The full variable domain, with the rest looked up from reference TRBV29-1 and TRBJ1-1, is SAVISQKPSRDICQRGTSLTIQCQVDSQVTMMFWYRQQPGQSLTLIATANQGSEATYESGFVIDKFPISRPNLTFSTLTVSNMSPEDSSIYLCSVLRVGTEAFFGQGTRLTVV.

The V call is TRBV11-2, the J call TRBJ2-5; D gene uncertain. This CDR3 comprises 12 residues. Germline loops: CDR1 SGHAT, CDR2 FQNNGV. V lost 6 bases, J lost 0 bases, and 5 bases lay in between. The CDR3 DNA reads as TGTGCCAGCAGGGAGAACCAAGAGACCCAGTACTTC. Translating gives CASRENQETQYF.

The chain carries TRBV4-3 and TRBJ2-7, with 11 bases aligning to TRBD2. The germline V gene encodes CDR1 LGHNA and CDR2 YSLEER. J was trimmed by 2 bases and V by 5 bases; bases with no gene match: 8. The CDR3 extends over 16 amino acids. The DNA for the CDR3 is TGCGCCAGCAGCAACCACCGGGGACTAGCGGCCTACGAGCAGTACTTC. Translating it yields CASSNHRGLAAYEQYF.

The J gene is TRBJ1-1, the V gene TRBV19, with D possibly TRBD1 on 6 matching bases. Trimming shortened V by 5 bases and J by 7 bases, and 11 bases separated the two germline ends. This CDR3 region has 12 residues. CDR1 and CDR2 from the germline V gene are LNHDA and SQIVND (reference sequence). The CDR3 sequence is CASSYRDGEAFF. For the CDR3, the DNA is TGTGCCAGTAGTTACAGGGACGGTGAAGCTTTCTTT.

The rearrangement links TRBV28 to TRBJ2-3; perhaps TRBD1 as D (5 bases). The CDR3 is made up of 15 amino acids. Germline CDR1 is MDHEN and CDR2 is SYDVKM. Trimming took off 3 bases at V and 6 bases at J, with 16 bases between the two ends. In nucleotides, the CDR3 is TGTGCCAGCAGTTTCCAGGGAAGCCTTCCGGATACGCAGTATTTT. Translation: CASSFQGSLPDTQYF.

The chain links TRBV29-1 to TRBJ1-4; 7 nucleotides match TRBD1. Germline-derived CDR1 and CDR2 are SQVTM and ANQGSEA. The CDR3 contains 12 residues. Unmatched junction bases numbered 3, after V lost 5 bases and J lost 6 bases. CDR3 amino acids: CSVFDRDEKLFF. DNA for the CDR3: TGCAGCGTTTTTGACAGGGATGAAAAACTGTTTTTT. The whole variable domain, filled in from reference TRBV29-1 and TRBJ1-4, reads SAVISQKPSRDICQRGTSLTIQCQVDSQVTMMFWYRQQPGQSLTLIATANQGSEATYESGFVIDKFPISRPNLTFSTLTVSNMSPEDSSIYLCSVFDRDEKLFFGSGTQLSVL.

This clone has just a few counts. The chain carries TRBV10-3 and TRBJ2-7; D is uncertain. This CDR3 has 13 residues. Deletions cut 5 bases from V and 0 bases from J, with 8 bases between. Germline V gene data show CDR1 as ENHRY and CDR2 as SYGVKD. The CDR3 DNA sequence: TGTGCCATCAGTCCGAGCGACTCCTACGAGCAGTACTTC. Translation gives CAISPSDSYEQYF.

In this sample, this clone turned up once. One junction end disagrees with the germline gene, perhaps due to a read error. The rearrangement links TRBV10-3 to TRBJ1-6, with no clear D. This CDR3 comprises 14 residues. Germline V lookup: CDR1 ENHRY, CDR2 SYGVKD. The CDR3 DNA follows: TGTGCCATCAGTGAGGGTGACTATACTTCACCCCTCCACTTT. Residues: CAISEGDYTSPLHF.

This sequence joins TRBV4-1 and TRBJ1-5, with 7 positions matching TRBD1. CDR1 is MGHRA, CDR2 YSYEKL, per germline. Trimming removed 6 bases from V and 4 bases from J; junction bases left unmatched: 9. The CDR3 covers 15 residues. CDR3 coding DNA: TGCGCCAGCAGACTTGAACCAGGGGGAAATCAGCCCCAGCATTTT. Translation gives CASRLEPGGNQPQHF.

The chain couples TRBV9 to TRBJ2-1; 7 nucleotides align to TRBD2. Germline V lookup: CDR1 SGDLS, CDR2 YYNGEE. Germline trimming cut 3 bases from V and 0 bases from J; bases unmatched to any gene: 9. CDR3 length: 17 residues. CDR3 residues: CASSAGGRQSSYNEQFF. The DNA of the CDR3 is TGTGCCAGCAGCGCCGGCGGGAGACAGAGCTCCTACAATGAGCAGTTCTTC.

The chain has TRBV5-6 and TRBJ1-5; D is possibly TRBD1 (5 bases). Germline-derived CDR1 and CDR2 are SGHDT and YYEEEE. The CDR3 covers 14 residues. V lost 0 bases, J lost 4 bases, and 8 bases lay in between. The CDR3 is CASSLEGINQPQHF. DNA of the CDR3: TGTGCCAGCAGCTTGGAGGGGATTAATCAGCCCCAGCATTTT.

V usage is TRBV30 and J usage is TRBJ2-3; D perhaps matches TRBD2 (5 bases). CDR1 is GTSNPN, CDR2 SVGIG, per germline (reference sequence). V lost 0 bases, J lost 2 bases, and 18 bases lay in between. The length of the CDR3 is 17 residues. The CDR3 DNA is TGTGCCTGGAGTGTAGGATTCTTTTCTAGCTCCACAGATACGCAGTATTTT. This codes for CAWSVGFFSSSTDTQYF.

The gene calls are TRBV15 and TRBJ1-5, with D unresolved. Germline V gives CDR1 LNHNV, CDR2 YYDKDF (reference sequence). The CDR3 sequence is 16 residues long. Trimming cost V 4 bases and J 3 bases, with 16 bases left between them. The CDR3 spells CATSKEMALSNQPQHF. CDR3 sequence (DNA): TGTGCCACCAGCAAAGAGATGGCACTATCCAATCAGCCCCAGCATTTT. Supplemented by reference TRBV15 and TRBJ1-5, the full variable domain reads DAMVIQNPRYQVTQFGKPVTLSCSQTLNHNVMYWYQQKSSQAPKLLFHYYDKDFNNEADTPDNFQSRRPNTSFCFLDIRSPGLGDTAMYLCATSKEMALSNQPQHFGDGTRLSIL.

The chain combines TRBV5-8 with TRBJ2-7, with D perhaps matching TRBD1 (5 bases). This CDR3 comprises 14 residues. Trimming pared 0 bases from V and 3 bases from J, leaving 10 bases between. Germline V gene data show CDR1 as SGHTS and CDR2 as YDEGEE. This CDR3 reads CASSLEGAVYEQYF. The DNA of the CDR3 is TGTGCCAGCAGCTTGGAAGGGGCTGTCTACGAGCAGTACTTC.

This clone was detected once. The chain uses TRBV2 and TRBJ2-1; 9 bases align to TRBD1. This CDR3 is 11 amino acids long. V lost 6 bases and J lost 15; bases outside the gene matches: 6. Germline V gives CDR1 SNHLY, CDR2 FYNNEI. The CDR3 DNA sequence: TGTGCCAGCAGCACCGGGACAGGGCCGTTCTTC. Translation gives CASSTGTGPFF.

The V call is TRBV7-2, the J call TRBJ2-3, with 13 bases lining up with TRBD2. V was clipped by 5 bases and J by 9 bases; unmatched bases: 8. The CDR3 spans 15 residues. Germline-derived CDR1 and CDR2 are SGHTA and FQGNSA. The CDR3 region has the DNA TGTGCCAGCAGCCTGGGACTAGCGGGATCACACACGCAGTATTTT. Protein sequence: CASSLGLAGSHTQYF.